Shown below are 20 T cell receptor beta chains from a single sample sequenced in a study of cytomegalovirus exposure and HLA in healthy donors. Primers: 60 Vbeta forward and 13 Jbeta reverse. Data came from immunoSEQ multiplex PCR; TCRdb stores just in-frame clones and leaves some out. The sample holds 150,000 to 200,000 clones. The sequencing input was PBMCs. The receptors stem from a young man in good health and CMV-seronegative.

The rearrangement joins TRBV4-2 to TRBJ2-7; 8 bases agree with TRBD2. Germline assignment: CDR1 LGHNA and CDR2 YNFKEQ. V was pared by 0 bases and J by 6 bases, with 7 bases of the junction left unmatched. The CDR3 extends over 15 amino acids. DNA of the CDR3: TGTGCCAGCAGCCAAGATCTCGGGAGGGCGGGCGAGCAGTACTTC. Protein: CASSQDLGRAGEQYF.

The J gene is TRBJ1-2, the V gene TRBV6-5; 7 nucleotides match TRBD1. Unmatched junction bases numbered 8, after V lost 3 bases and J lost 7 bases. This CDR3 is built from 14 residues. The germline V gene encodes CDR1 MNHEY and CDR2 SVGAGI. This CDR3 is CASSYRAGGSGYTF. CDR3 bases: TGTGCCAGCAGTTATCGGGCAGGGGGAAGTGGCTACACCTTC.

The chain has TRBV5-5 and TRBJ2-3; 9 bases align to TRBD2. V was clipped by 3 bases and J by 5 bases; unmatched bases: 1. Germline V CDR1 and CDR2: SGHKS, YYEKEE (reference sequence). This CDR3 contains 13 residues. The CDR3 region is CASSWREGDTQYF. CDR3 sequence (DNA): TGTGCCAGCAGCTGGCGGGAGGGAGATACGCAGTATTTT.

This sequence joins TRBV4-1 and TRBJ2-3, with 10 bases lining up with TRBD2. The germline CDR1 and CDR2 sequences are MGHRA and YSYEKL. The length of the CDR3 is 18 residues. V gave up 0 bases and J gave up 6 bases; unmatched junction bases: 12. DNA for the CDR3: TGCGCCAGCAGCCAAGAGCCCCCCGGACTAGCGGCGAGGGATACGCAGTATTTT. As protein: CASSQEPPGLAARDTQYF.

The chain has TRBV19 and TRBJ1-3, with 7 bases lining up with TRBD1. Germline V gene data show CDR1 as LNHDA and CDR2 as SQIVND (reference sequence). J was trimmed by 3 bases and V by 8 bases; bases with no gene match: 10. The CDR3 sequence is 15 residues long. For the CDR3, the DNA is TGTGCCAGTCGTCAAGGGACAGATATTGGAAACACCATATATTTT. Translating it yields CASRQGTDIGNTIYF.

The chain couples TRBV5-1 to TRBJ2-5; maybe TRBD2 (5 bases). V shed 1 base and J shed 5 bases, with 15 bases lying between them. The CDR3 extends over 15 amino acids. The germline CDR1 and CDR2 sequences are SGHRS and YFSETQ. In DNA, the CDR3 is TGCGCCAGCAGCTTGTTTCGGGGAACGGGGGAGACCCAGTACTTC. Its translation: CASSLFRGTGETQYF.

The rearrangement joins TRBV7-2 to TRBJ2-5; possibly TRBD2 for D (5 bases). V was pared by 5 bases and J by 4 bases, with 17 bases between. CDR1 and CDR2 from the germline V gene are SGHTA and FQGNSA. CDR3 length: 15 amino acids. CDR3 in amino acids: CASSLMGSGRETQYF. The CDR3 nucleotides are TGTGCCAGCAGCCTCATGGGGAGCGGACGAGAGACCCAGTACTTC.

The chain uses TRBV6-5 and TRBJ1-5; D possibly corresponds to TRBD1 (6 bases). The CDR3 covers 14 residues. V lost 4 bases and J 7 bases, leaving 14 bases between the germline ends. The germline V gene has CDR1 MNHEY and CDR2 SVGAGI. In DNA form, the CDR3 reads TGTGCCAGCAGTTCCAGGGTAGGGGGACAGCCCCAGCATTTT. It encodes CASSSRVGGQPQHF.

This chain joins TRBV2 and TRBJ2-1; 9 nucleotides match TRBD2. The CDR3 is made up of 13 amino acids. Germline V gene data show CDR1 as SNHLY and CDR2 as FYNNEI. Trimming cost V 6 bases and J 6 bases; bases outside gene matches: 3. The CDR3 sequence is CASRETSGNEQFF. The DNA of the CDR3 is TGTGCCAGCAGGGAGACTAGCGGCAATGAGCAGTTCTTC.

Written as DNA, the CDR3 is TGTGCCAGCAGCAAGACAGACGCGATAAGCACAGATACGCAGTATTTT. Protein: CASSKTDAISTDTQYF. The V gene is TRBV28, the J gene TRBJ2-3; D might be TRBD1 (5 bases). CDR1 is MDHEN and CDR2 is SYDVKM in the germline V gene. The CDR3 runs 16 residues. V was shortened by 6 bases and J by 0 bases, with 16 bases between the two germline ends.

This chain connects TRBV30 to TRBJ2-3; TRBD2 aligns across 7 bases. Germline CDR1 GTSNPN, CDR2 SVGIG (reference sequence). This CDR3 is 14 amino acids long. Trimming removed 4 bases from V and 3 bases from J; junction bases left unmatched: 7. For the CDR3, the DNA is TGTGCCTGGACCCCCGGGGGGTTGACAGATACGCAGTATTTT. Translation: CAWTPGGLTDTQYF.

The chain has TRBV4-2 and TRBJ2-7; 11 bases align to TRBD2. The length of the CDR3 is 16 residues. V shed 3 bases and J 3 bases; nucleotides not matched to a gene: 7. In germline, CDR1 is LGHNA, CDR2 YNFKEQ. CDR3 sequence (DNA): TGTGCCAGCAGCCAGACCCTCACTAGCGGGAGCTACGAGCAGTACTTC. Translation gives CASSQTLTSGSYEQYF.

The CDR3 reads CATARQGILSSYEQYF. Here the CDR3 DNA reads TGTGCCACGGCCCGGCAGGGAATTCTTAGTTCCTACGAGCAGTACTTC. This chain links TRBV5-4 with TRBJ2-7; D is perhaps TRBD1 (5 bases). The germline V gene has CDR1 SGHNT and CDR2 YYREEE (reference sequence). V was pared by 9 bases and J by 1 base, with 23 bases between. There are 16 residues in the CDR3.

The V call is TRBV5-4, the J call TRBJ2-7; perhaps TRBD1 as D (5 bases). The CDR3 has 13 residues. The V gene lost 1 base and the J gene lost 7 bases, with 12 bases spanning the gap. Germline-derived CDR1 and CDR2 are SGHNT and YYREEE (reference sequence). The CDR3 DNA sequence: TGTGCCAGCAGCTTGTCAGGGATGGGAGAGCAGTACTTC. Its protein is CASSLSGMGEQYF.

The V gene is TRBV27, the J gene TRBJ2-1; D is possibly TRBD1 (6 bases). The CDR3 contains 15 residues. Germline V gene data show CDR1 as MNHEY and CDR2 as SMNVEV (reference sequence). Trimming took 7 bases from V and 4 from J, leaving 17 bases between them. CDR3 protein: CASTFSGTPYNEQFF. CDR3 DNA sequence: TGTGCCAGCACTTTTTCCGGGACACCGTACAATGAGCAGTTCTTC.

The gene calls are TRBV4-1 and TRBJ2-1; the D gene is possibly TRBD2 (7 bases). Between the trimmed V and J ends, which lost 1 base and 6 bases, there was a span of 10 bases. Germline-derived CDR1 and CDR2 are MGHRA and YSYEKL. This CDR3 spans 14 amino acids. CDR3 loop: CASSQGRGANEQFF. The CDR3 DNA sequence: TGCGCCAGCAGCCAAGGACGGGGGGCCAATGAGCAGTTCTTC.

The gene calls are TRBV5-4 and TRBJ1-1; D not certain. Germline V CDR1 and CDR2: SGHNT, YYREEE (reference sequence). Between the trimmed V and J ends, which lost 5 bases and 1 base, there was a span of 18 bases. The CDR3 extends over 16 amino acids. CDR3 sequence reads: CASSLPALTANTEAFF. As DNA, the CDR3 is TGTGCCAGCAGTCTCCCTGCACTCACAGCGAACACTGAAGCTTTCTTT.

This chain joins TRBV5-6 and TRBJ2-1; D may be TRBD2 (6 bases). V was shortened by 4 bases and J by 1 base, with 12 bases between the two germline ends. Germline CDR1 and CDR2: SGHDT and YYEEEE. This CDR3 region has 15 residues. CDR3 sequence: CASSPVAGSYNEQFF. CDR3 sequence (DNA): TGTGCCAGCAGCCCGGTGGCGGGATCCTACAATGAGCAGTTCTTC.

The rearrangement joins TRBV25-1 to TRBJ1-6; D is possibly TRBD1 (6 bases). From germline, CDR1 is MGHDK and CDR2 SYGVNS. The ends were cut back, 7 bases at V and 6 bases at J, with 16 bases in the middle. This CDR3 has 15 amino acids. DNA for the CDR3: TGTGCCAGCACAGTACAGGGTCTCAGTAATTCACCCCTCCACTTT. Protein product: CASTVQGLSNSPLHF.

The chain couples TRBV13 to TRBJ1-2; 9 bases align to TRBD1. The CDR3 is 15 residues long. Germline V gene sequence: CDR1 PRHDT, CDR2 FYEKMQ (reference sequence). V lost 5 bases to trimming and J lost 8 bases; unmatched junction nucleotides: 12. The CDR3 DNA is TGTGCCAGCAGCCCAAGACGCACAGGGGGCTTAGGCTACACCTTC. As protein: CASSPRRTGGLGYTF.